A selection of T cell receptor beta chains follows, all from one sample in a study of blood T cell repertoires in COVID-19. Here immunoSEQ multiplex PCR was the method, and the copy in TCRdb shows in-frame clones only, minus some. Seen here are about 170,000 clones, 86% observed once, and the top ten hold 9.5% to 13%. Sequencing used peripheral blood. These receptors all come from a woman aged 55-70 years with COVID-19, enrolled during active disease. The CDR3 runs from the conserved cysteine through the conserved F or W. The D gene is left open where the match is weak. Size is omitted from some rows. Given values are once, few, many or a class for expanded clones.

size,J,D,V,DNA,CDR3
once,TRBJ1-2,.,TRBV2,TGTGCCAGCAAACCGACAGCTAACTATGGCTACACCTTC,CASKPTANYGYTF
.,TRBJ1-3,TRBD1,TRBV28,TGTGCCAGCCGGGACAGGCTAAACACCATATATTTT,CASRDRLNTIYF
.,TRBJ2-3,.,TRBV9,TGTGCCAGCAGCCCCCCGGGGGGCGGGAGTGATACGCAGTATTTT,CASSPPGGGSDTQYF
.,TRBJ2-7,.,TRBV9,TGTGCCAGCAGCCCGGCCTGGGGACAAACCTACGAGCAGTACTTC,CASSPAWGQTYEQYF
.,TRBJ2-3,.,TRBV5-8,TGTGCCAGCAGCAGACAGTCACGCACAGATACGCAGTATTTT,CASSRQSRTDTQYF
few,TRBJ2-7,.,TRBV9,TGTGCCAGCAGCGTAGCTGGCGGGAACTCCTACGAGCAGTACTTC,CASSVAGGNSYEQYF
.,TRBJ2-1,.,TRBV7-3,TGTGCCAGCAGCTTAGGAGGAAGGAGCTCCTACAATGAGCAGTTCTTC,CASSLGGRSSYNEQFF
.,TRBJ2-3,.,TRBV4-1,TGCGCCAGCAGATTCGGCACAGATACGCAGTATTTT,CASRFGTDTQYF
once,TRBJ2-1,TRBD2,TRBV5-4,TGTGCCAGCAGCCGCCCCTCTAGCGGTGTGTCCTACAATGAGCAGTTCTTC,CASSRPSSGVSYNEQFF
.,TRBJ1-2,TRBD1,TRBV2,TGTGCCAGCAGTGAGGGGACAGCTCGAAACTATGGCTACACCTTC,CASSEGTARNYGYTF
.,TRBJ2-2,TRBD1,TRBV11-2,TGTGCCAGCAGCTTACAAAGTACAGGGGGCCGCAGGGAGCTGTTTTTT,CASSLQSTGGRRELFF
.,TRBJ1-1,.,TRBV28,TGTGCCAGCAGTCAACAGGGTAGGAACACTGAAGCTTTCTTT,CASSQQGRNTEAFF
.,TRBJ1-2,TRBD1,TRBV9,TGTGCCAGCACCTGGACAGGGGGCGCGGGCGGCTACACCTTC,CASTWTGGAGGYTF
.,TRBJ1-5,.,TRBV18,TGTGCCAGCTCACCACCCGACACAGCTAGCAATCAGCCCCAGCATTTT,CASSPPDTASNQPQHF
once,TRBJ1-6,TRBD1,TRBV30,TGTGCCTGGAGTGAGCCGAGCGCGGGGACAGGGGGATCACCCCTCCACTTT,CAWSEPSAGTGGSPLHF
.,TRBJ1-2,.,TRBV4-3,TGCGCCAGCAGCCAAAGCCCCCGGGGCTATGGCTACACCTTC,CASSQSPRGYGYTF
.,TRBJ1-1,TRBD1,TRBV9,TGTGCCAGCAGCTTCCGGGACAGCAAGAACACTGAAGCTTTCTTT,CASSFRDSKNTEAFF
.,TRBJ2-7,.,TRBV28,TGTGCCAGCAGACAGGCGGGATCCTACGAGCAGTACTTC,CASRQAGSYEQYF
.,TRBJ2-5,.,TRBV12-3/TRBV12-4,TGTGCCAGCAGTTTATGGGAGGAGACCCAGTACTTC,CASSLWEETQYF
.,TRBJ1-4,TRBD1,TRBV11-2,TGTGCCAGCAGCTGGACAGGTGGCGAAGAAAAACTGTTTTTT,CASSWTGGEEKLFF
once,TRBJ1-2,.,TRBV11-2,TGTGCCAGTTACGAGAATATCTATGGCTACACCTTC,CASYENIYGYTF
.,TRBJ2-7,.,TRBV9,TGTGCCAGCAGCCAGAACCCTCTGCGGGGCCCCTACGAGCAGTACTTC,CASSQNPLRGPYEQYF
.,TRBJ2-7,.,TRBV7-9,TGTGCCAGCAGCTTCGAGACAGGACCAACCTACGAGCAGTACTTC,CASSFETGPTYEQYF
many,TRBJ2-5,TRBD2,TRBV10-3,TGTGCCATCAGTTCTTTACTAGCGGGCCAAGAGACCCAGTACTTC,CAISSLLAGQETQYF
.,TRBJ1-1,.,TRBV19,TGTGCCAGTAGTATCGGTCACGGGGCTTTCTTT,CASSIGHGAFF
once,TRBJ2-2,.,TRBV9,TGTGCCAGCACTCAACGGTCGGACAGCAGAACCGGGGAGCTGTTTTTT,CASTQRSDSRTGELFF
few,TRBJ2-7,TRBD1,TRBV27,TGTGCCAGCAGTTTCCGGGACAGGGACTACGAGCAGTACTTC,CASSFRDRDYEQYF
.,TRBJ2-7,.,TRBV11-2,TGTGCCAGCAGCTTAGATCTGAGTTGGCAGTACTTC,CASSLDLSWQYF
.,TRBJ1-2,TRBD1,TRBV18,TGTGCCAGCTCGCAGACAGGGGGCGATGGCTACACCTTC,CASSQTGGDGYTF
.,TRBJ1-2,TRBD1,TRBV5-6,TGTGCCAGCAGCCCTTGGGACAGATCTAACTATGGCTACACCTTC,CASSPWDRSNYGYTF
.,TRBJ1-2,.,TRBV6-5,TGTGCCAGCACCAGATCCCAGACGGGTGGCTACACCTTC,CASTRSQTGGYTF
few,TRBJ2-7,.,TRBV19,TGTGCCAGTAGTGCGACAGCTTTCTCCTACGAGCAGTACTTC,CASSATAFSYEQYF
.,TRBJ2-7,TRBD1,TRBV6-6,TGTGCCAGCAGTCCCTTACGGGACAGGAACTACGAGCAGTACTTC,CASSPLRDRNYEQYF
.,TRBJ2-5,TRBD2,TRBV11-2,TGTGCCAGCAGCACTAGCGGGGAGACCCAGTACTTC,CASSTSGETQYF
.,TRBJ1-5,.,TRBV28,TGTGCCAGCAGATCAGGATTGGGTCAGCCCCAGCATTTT,CASRSGLGQPQHF
.,TRBJ1-2,TRBD1,TRBV9,TGTGCCAGCAGCGTAGTGTCAGGGGGCGGCTATGGCTACACCTTC,CASSVVSGGGYGYTF